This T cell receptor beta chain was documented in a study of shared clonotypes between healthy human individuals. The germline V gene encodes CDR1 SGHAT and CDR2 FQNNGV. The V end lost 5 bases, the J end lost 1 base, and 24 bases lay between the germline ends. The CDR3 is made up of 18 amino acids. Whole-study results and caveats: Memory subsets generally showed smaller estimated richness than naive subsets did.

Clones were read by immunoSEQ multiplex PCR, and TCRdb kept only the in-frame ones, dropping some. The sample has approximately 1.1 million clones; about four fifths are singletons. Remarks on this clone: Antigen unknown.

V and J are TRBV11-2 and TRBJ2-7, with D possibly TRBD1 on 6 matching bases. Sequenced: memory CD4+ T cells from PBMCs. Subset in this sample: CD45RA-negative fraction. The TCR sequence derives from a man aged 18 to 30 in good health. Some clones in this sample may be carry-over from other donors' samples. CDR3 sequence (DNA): TGTGCCAGCAGCCCTGCAGGGGTCGTAAGGGGGTGGTCCTACGAGCAGTACTTC. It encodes CASSPAGVVRGWSYEQYF.